This TCR beta chain was identified during a study of T-cell reconstitution after alpha-beta-depleted transplantation in children. This clonotype was recorded many times. Its specificity is unknown. This CDR3 has 17 residues. V was cut by 4 bases and J by 0 bases, with 17 bases left in between. CDR1 MNHNS and CDR2 SASEGT come from the germline V gene. Study observations and caveats: Recipient T cells and thymic progenitors that survived were the source of the high TCRbeta diversity seen at day 60 in some patients. T cells produced anew were the main source of T-cell counts and diversity one year after transplant. Two months or so post-transplant, alpha-beta T cells reportedly derived from several hundred expanded graft clones.

Preparation of the TCRbeta library involved a method that used unique molecular identifiers. TCRdb reprocessed the PCR reads via MiXCR and lists one record per CDR3 protein. The table has about 260,000 distinct CDR3 sequences, around 8% seen once. The V and J genes are TRBV6-1 and TRBJ2-3; D may be TRBD1 (5 bases). Sequences were derived from PBMCs, mostly from graft donor cells, sampled 180 days after TCRalphabeta/CD19-depleted stem cell transplant. The origin of this receptor is a male patient younger than 18 who had a stem cell transplant for acute lymphoblastic leukemia, so the T cells may come from the graft donor. The CDR3 DNA follows: TGTGCCAGCAGTGTCCAGCAGGGATGGGGAAGCACAGATACGCAGTATTTT. It yields the protein CASSVQQGWGSTDTQYF.